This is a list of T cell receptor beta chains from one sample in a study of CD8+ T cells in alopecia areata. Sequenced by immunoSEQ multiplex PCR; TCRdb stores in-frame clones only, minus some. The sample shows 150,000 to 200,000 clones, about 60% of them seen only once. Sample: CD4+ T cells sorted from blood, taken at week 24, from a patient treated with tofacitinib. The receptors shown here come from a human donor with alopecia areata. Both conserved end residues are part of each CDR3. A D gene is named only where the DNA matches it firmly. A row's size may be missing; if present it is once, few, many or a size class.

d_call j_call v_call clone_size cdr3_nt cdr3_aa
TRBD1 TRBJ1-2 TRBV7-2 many TGTGCCAGCAGAGGACAGGGACGGAGCGGCTACACCTTC CASRGQGRSGYTF
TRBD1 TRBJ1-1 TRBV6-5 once TGTGCCAGCAGTTACGGGACAGGGTACACTGAAGCTTTCTTT CASSYGTGYTEAFF
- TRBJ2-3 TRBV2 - TGTGCCAGCAAATATTCAGGTGGCCCAGATACGCAGTATTTT CASKYSGGPDTQYF
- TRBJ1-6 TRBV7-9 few TGTGCCAGCAGCTTAGATCAGGGTGGTTCACCCCTCCACTTT CASSLDQGGSPLHF
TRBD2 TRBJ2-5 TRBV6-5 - TGTGCCAGCAGGCGGACTAGCGGGGGGCGGGAGACCCAGTACTTC CASRRTSGGRETQYF
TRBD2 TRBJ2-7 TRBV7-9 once TGTGCCAGCAGCCCGTTGGGGCGGGGGTCCTACGAGCAGTACTTC CASSPLGRGSYEQYF
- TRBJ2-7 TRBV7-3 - TGTGCCAGCAGCTTAGTGGGACAAAACTCCTACGAGCAGTACTTC CASSLVGQNSYEQYF
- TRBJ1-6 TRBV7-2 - TGTGCCAGCAGCTTAGATCCGGCGGGGTTCCTCCACTTT CASSLDPAGFLHF
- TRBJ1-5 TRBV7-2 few TGTGCCAGCAGCTTGGCACAGGGAGGTCAGCCCCAGCATTTT CASSLAQGGQPQHF
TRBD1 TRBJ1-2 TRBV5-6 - TGTGCCAGCAGTCTCCGGGACAGGGTCTACGGCTACACCTTC CASSLRDRVYGYTF
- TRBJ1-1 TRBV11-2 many TGTGCCAGCAGCTTAGATCCAGGGATGAACACTGAAGCTTTCTTT CASSLDPGMNTEAFF
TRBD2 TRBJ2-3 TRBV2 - TGTGCCAGCAAAATCGAAGCGGGGTGGAGGAGAGATACGCAGTATTTT CASKIEAGWRRDTQYF
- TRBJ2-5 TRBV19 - TGTGCCAGTAGTATGGCTGAGACCCAGTACTTC CASSMAETQYF
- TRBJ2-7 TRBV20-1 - TGCAGTGCTAGTCTCGGCTACGAGCAGTACTTC CSASLGYEQYF
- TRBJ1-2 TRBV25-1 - TGTGCCAGCAGTGTTGGCTATGGCTACACCTTC CASSVGYGYTF
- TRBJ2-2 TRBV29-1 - TGCAGCGCTGGTGAGAGGCCCTTGGACGGGGAGCTGTTTTTT CSAGERPLDGELFF
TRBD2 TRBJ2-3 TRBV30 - TGTGCCTGGAGTGTACTGGTAGCGGGGGGGCGTACCGCAGATACGCAGTATTTT CAWSVLVAGGRTADTQYF
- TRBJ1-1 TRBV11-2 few TGTGCCAGCAGCTTAGATGGGGGGTTTGAAGCTTTCTTT CASSLDGGFEAFF
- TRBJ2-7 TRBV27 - TGTGCCAGCAGTCCTAAGGGACACTACGAGCAGTACTTC CASSPKGHYEQYF
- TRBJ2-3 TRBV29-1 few TGCAGCGTGGACAGTGGGGGGGATACGCAGTATTTT CSVDSGGDTQYF
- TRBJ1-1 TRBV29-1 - TGCAGCGTTGTAGGCAGCAAGGCCACTGAAGCTTTCTTT CSVVGSKATEAFF
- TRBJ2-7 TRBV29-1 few TGCAGCGTGATGGACAATTACGAGCAGTACTTC CSVMDNYEQYF
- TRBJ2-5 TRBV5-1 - TGCGCCAGCAGCTTCAATGACCCCTTGGAGACCCAGTACTTC CASSFNDPLETQYF
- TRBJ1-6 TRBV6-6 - TGTGCCAGCAGTTCCCGGACAGTACTCCACTTT CASSSRTVLHF
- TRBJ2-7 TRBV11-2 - TGTGCCAGCAGCCCAATTAGGTCCTACGAGCAGTACTTC CASSPIRSYEQYF
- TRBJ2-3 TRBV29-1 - TGCAGCGCAGAAATTCCTCCGACCGATACGCAGTATTTT CSAEIPPTDTQYF
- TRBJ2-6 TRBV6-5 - TGTGCCAGCAGTCCAGGGGCTCCCGGGGCCAACGTCCTGACTTTC CASSPGAPGANVLTF
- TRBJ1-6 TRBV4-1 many TGCGCCAGCAGCCAAGATCCCACAGGCCCGCGGTGGTCCCTCCACTTT CASSQDPTGPRWSLHF
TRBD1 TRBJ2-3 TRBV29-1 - TGCAGCGTTCCCCCCGGGACAGGGAGATTTGCCGCAGATACGCAGTATTTT CSVPPGTGRFAADTQYF
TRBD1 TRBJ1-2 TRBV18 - TGTGCCAGCTCACCGACAGGGATGGTTGGCTACACCTTC CASSPTGMVGYTF
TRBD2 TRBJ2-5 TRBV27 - TGTGCCAGCAGTTTATCGAGGCCGGGGGGGCGCCAAGAGACCCAGTACTTC CASSLSRPGGRQETQYF
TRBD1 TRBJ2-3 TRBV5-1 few TGCGCCAGCAGCTTTGGGGACAGGGACGCAGATACGCAGTATTTT CASSFGDRDADTQYF
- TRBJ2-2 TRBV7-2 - TGTGCCAGCAGCTTAGCCCCTCCGCGGGCGAACACCGGGGAGCTGTTTTTT CASSLAPPRANTGELFF
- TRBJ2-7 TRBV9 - TGTGCCAGCAGCGTAAGAGGTGGCTACGAGCAGTACTTC CASSVRGGYEQYF
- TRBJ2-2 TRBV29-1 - TGCAGCGTTGCAGGCGGACTCCTCACCGGGGAGCTGTTTTTT CSVAGGLLTGELFF
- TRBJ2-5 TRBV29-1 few TGCAGCGCCGCCGGGGTAGTTCGGGAGACCCAGTACTTC CSAAGVVRETQYF
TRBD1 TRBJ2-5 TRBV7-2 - TGTGCCAGCAGCTTAGATCGGGGACAGGAGCCTCAAGAGACCCAGTACTTC CASSLDRGQEPQETQYF
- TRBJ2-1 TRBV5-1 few TGCGCCAGCAGCTTGGGGCAGGGCTCCTACAATGAGCAGTTCTTC CASSLGQGSYNEQFF
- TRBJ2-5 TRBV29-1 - TGCAGCGTTGACCCAGGGCGGGGAGAGACCCAGTACTTC CSVDPGRGETQYF
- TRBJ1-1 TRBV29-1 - TGCAGCGTTGTCGGCCTCACGGGTACTGAAGCTTTCTTT CSVVGLTGTEAFF
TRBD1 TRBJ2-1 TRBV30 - TGTGCCTGGGACAGACAGGGCGTCTACAATGAGCAGTTCTTC CAWDRQGVYNEQFF
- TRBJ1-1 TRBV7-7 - TGTGCCAGCAGCCCCGGGCTGGGCAGGAACACTGAAGCTTTCTTT CASSPGLGRNTEAFF
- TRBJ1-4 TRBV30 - TGTGCCTGGAGCCTCTCTGTTGAAAAACTGTTTTTT CAWSLSVEKLFF